The 5 T cell receptor beta chains listed next were all sequenced from one sample in a study of shared clonotypes between healthy human individuals. Sequencing used immunoSEQ multiplex PCR; TCRdb keeps in-frame clones, though not all of them. The data hold 1 million to 1.2 million clones, with 70% to 85% observed a single time. The specimen sequenced was memory CD4+ T cells from PBMCs. This sample's subset: CD45RA-negative fraction. These receptors came from a man between 18 and 29 years old in good health. Some clones in this sample may be carry-over from other donors' samples.

The V call is TRBV5-5, the J call TRBJ2-3, with 13 nucleotides matching TRBD2. The trim removed 4 bases at V and 3 bases at J, leaving 8 bases unmatched. This CDR3 has 17 residues. Germline V gene data show CDR1 as SGHKS and CDR2 as YYEKEE (reference sequence). The CDR3 DNA reads TGTGCCAGCAGCCTCGGACTAGCGGGAGTCTGGACAGATACGCAGTATTTT. As protein: CASSLGLAGVWTDTQYF.

This clone appeared a few times. A junction boundary mismatches the germline segment, possibly from a read error. This chain connects TRBV20-1 to TRBJ2-5; no definite D call. The CDR3 extends over 11 amino acids. CDR1 and CDR2 (germline): DFQATT, SNEGSKA (reference sequence). The CDR3: CSGQLQEAQYF. The CDR3 coding sequence is TGCAGTGGCCAGCTGCAAGAGGCCCAGTACTTC.

The rearrangement uses TRBV15 and TRBJ2-5; D is perhaps TRBD2 (6 bases). Trimming removed 3 bases at V and 5 bases at J, with 13 bases between. This CDR3 has 14 residues. Germline CDR1 and CDR2: LNHNV and YYDKDF (reference sequence). The CDR3 protein is CATSSPGGVETQYF. Here the CDR3 DNA reads TGTGCCACCAGCAGCCCAGGCGGGGTGGAGACCCAGTACTTC.

This clone was picked up a small number of times. The gene calls are TRBV30 and TRBJ2-2; TRBD2 is a possible D gene (6 bases). The CDR3 extends over 14 amino acids. Looked up from germline, CDR1 is GTSNPN and CDR2 is SVGIG (reference sequence). V shed 4 bases and J shed 5 bases, with 14 bases lying between them. CDR3 protein: CAWNPGLKTGELFF. In DNA form, the CDR3 reads TGTGCCTGGAACCCGGGACTGAAAACCGGGGAGCTGTTTTTT.

The chain has TRBV9 and TRBJ2-3; 10 bases fit TRBD1. V shed 3 bases, J shed 3 bases, and the junction held 7 bases outside the gene matches. Germline lookup yields CDR1 SGDLS and CDR2 YYNGEE. This CDR3 comprises 16 residues. The CDR3 DNA reads TGTGCCAGCAGCGCCCTTGGACAGGGGGGAACAGATACGCAGTATTTT. Translation gives CASSALGQGGTDTQYF.